The rows below give T cell receptor beta chains drawn from one sample of a study of cytomegalovirus exposure and HLA in healthy donors. Clones were read by immunoSEQ multiplex PCR, and TCRdb kept only the in-frame ones, dropping some. The sample consists of approximately 160,000 clones, around 85% of them appearing once. The sample consisted of PBMCs. These receptors came from a man between 45 and 60 years old in good health and CMV-seropositive. CDR3s include the opening cysteine and the closing phenylalanine or tryptophan. D genes are given only for firm matches. Not every row has a clone size; where given, it reads once, few, many or a size class.

cdr3_length	clone_size	j_call	v_call	d_call	cdr3_nt	cdr3_aa
13	few	TRBJ1-2	TRBV5-8	-	TGTGCCAGCAGCTTGGCGGGAAGAAATGGCTACACCTTC	CASSLAGRNGYTF
15	-	TRBJ1-5	TRBV30	-	TGTGCCTGGAGTTCCAGGACACTTCGGGAGCAGCCCCAGCATTTT	CAWSSRTLREQPQHF
15	-	TRBJ2-7	TRBV15	TRBD1	TGTGCCACCAGCAGAGCAGGACAGGGGGCGGGCGAGCAGTACTTC	CATSRAGQGAGEQYF
17	-	TRBJ2-7	TRBV30	TRBD2	TGTGCCTGGAGTGCGTCTAGGACTAGCGGGAGGACCTACGAGCAGTACTTC	CAWSASRTSGRTYEQYF
13	-	TRBJ1-1	TRBV6-5	TRBD1	TGTGCCACCCGACAGGGGCGGAACACTGAAGCTTTCTTT	CATRQGRNTEAFF
15	-	TRBJ1-4	TRBV10-3	TRBD1	TGTGCCATCAGTGAAGGACAGGAGTTTAATGAAAAACTGTTTTTT	CAISEGQEFNEKLFF
15	few	TRBJ2-7	TRBV4-3	-	TGCGCCAGCAGCCAAGATCAGGGGGGCTCCTACGAGCAGTACTTC	CASSQDQGGSYEQYF
18	-	TRBJ2-7	TRBV19	TRBD2	TGTGCCAGTAGTATATTGACTAGCGGGAGGGCCCTCTGGGGTGAGCAGTACTTC	CASSILTSGRALWGEQYF
15	few	TRBJ2-3	TRBV5-1	TRBD2	TGCGCCAGCAGCGGTGGTCGGGGGGGCACAGATACGCAGTATTTT	CASSGGRGGTDTQYF
13	-	TRBJ2-1	TRBV7-8	TRBD1	TGTGCCAGCAGCATGGACAGGGGATATGAGCAGTTCTTC	CASSMDRGYEQFF
12	-	TRBJ2-1	TRBV29-1	-	TGCAGCGTTGCGAGCGGATACAATGAGCAGTTCTTC	CSVASGYNEQFF
15	few	TRBJ1-5	TRBV6-5	TRBD1	TGTGCCAGCAGTTTGGGGACAGGGGAGGATCAGCCCCAGCATTTT	CASSLGTGEDQPQHF
15	-	TRBJ1-3	TRBV30	TRBD1	TGTGCCTGGAGTTTGACAGGGGGCTCTGGAAACACCATATATTTT	CAWSLTGGSGNTIYF
15	few	TRBJ2-2	TRBV28	-	TGTGCCAGCAGTTTTCGCTTGGGAGACACCGGGGAGCTGTTTTTT	CASSFRLGDTGELFF
11	few	TRBJ2-1	TRBV29-1	-	TGCAGCGTTGAAAGAGGTAGCTTTATATTCTTC	CSVERGSFIFF
14	few	TRBJ1-5	TRBV28	-	TGTGCCAGCAGTACAACTAGGGTTACTCAGCCCCAGCATTTT	CASSTTRVTQPQHF
19	few	TRBJ2-3	TRBV9	TRBD2	TGTGCCAGCAGCGTACGGGGTCTAGCGGGGGTTGCTAGCACAGATACGCAGTATTTT	CASSVRGLAGVASTDTQYF
16	-	TRBJ2-3	TRBV11-1	-	TGTGCCAGCAGCTCGGCGACGGGATTCAGCACAGATACGCAGTATTTT	CASSSATGFSTDTQYF
15	-	TRBJ2-5	TRBV7-2	TRBD2	TGTGCCAGCAGCTTCGCCGGGACTAGCATAGAGACCCAGTACTTC	CASSFAGTSIETQYF
16	-	TRBJ2-7	TRBV5-1	TRBD1	TGCGCCAGCAGCTTGGCGGGGACAGGGGGCTTAAACGAGCAGTACTTC	CASSLAGTGGLNEQYF
12	-	TRBJ1-1	TRBV29-1	-	TGCAGCGTTAGGACATCTAACACTGAAGCTTTCTTT	CSVRTSNTEAFF
17	-	TRBJ2-5	TRBV9	TRBD2	TGTGCCAGCAGCGTAGGTGCTAGCGGGAGTACGGGAGAGACCCAGTACTTC	CASSVGASGSTGETQYF
15	few	TRBJ2-3	TRBV6-4	-	TGTGCCAGCAGGGTCGGACACGGCCCCACAGATACGCAGTATTTT	CASRVGHGPTDTQYF
14	few	TRBJ1-5	TRBV6-4	-	TGTGCCAGCAGGGATACAGGGCCCAATCAGCCCCAGCATTTT	CASRDTGPNQPQHF
14	-	TRBJ1-2	TRBV7-9	-	TGTGCCAGCAGCTTCCCGACAGTGGCGATTGGCTACACCTTC	CASSFPTVAIGYTF
12	-	TRBJ2-3	TRBV18	-	TGTGCCAGCTCCCTCAGCACAGATACGCAGTATTTT	CASSLSTDTQYF
15	-	TRBJ1-5	TRBV19	-	TGTGCCAGTAGTATGGCGGGGGGCAGGAATCAGCCCCAGCATTTT	CASSMAGGRNQPQHF
14	-	TRBJ2-1	TRBV28	-	TGTGCCATCTTCTCCCCCTCGCGCTACAATGAGCAGTTCTTC	CAIFSPSRYNEQFF
14	-	TRBJ2-7	TRBV10-3	TRBD1	TGTGCCATCAGTGATCGACAGGGTAGCTACGAGCAGTACTTC	CAISDRQGSYEQYF
15	few	TRBJ2-7	TRBV5-1	TRBD2	TGCGCCAGCAGCCTACTAGCGGGGGCCACCTACGAGCAGTACTTC	CASSLLAGATYEQYF
18	-	TRBJ2-2	TRBV7-2	-	TGTGCCAGCAGCTTACTATATGGGAGCCACGACTTCACCGGGGAGCTGTTTTTT	CASSLLYGSHDFTGELFF
15	-	TRBJ2-2	TRBV6-1	-	TGTGCCAGCAGTGACGTGGGGGGGAACACCGGGGAGCTGTTTTTT	CASSDVGGNTGELFF
13	-	TRBJ2-7	TRBV2	TRBD2	TGTGCCAGCAATGGGAGGCAGGGAGGGCTTCAGTACTTC	CASNGRQGGLQYF
18	-	TRBJ1-2	TRBV28	-	TGTGCCAGCAGTCACACCCGGGGGGCGGGGGTTCGTTCTCGTGGCTACACCTTC	CASSHTRGAGVRSRGYTF
13	-	TRBJ1-5	TRBV7-6	-	TGTGCCAGCAGCGTACGGAGGAATCAGCCCCAGCATTTT	CASSVRRNQPQHF
15	few	TRBJ1-5	TRBV6-5	-	TGTGCCAGCAGTAGTCAGGGATTTAGCAATCAGCCCCAGCATTTT	CASSSQGFSNQPQHF
16	-	TRBJ2-1	TRBV28	TRBD2	TGTGCCAGCAGTTTACCCGGACTAGCTCTATACAATGAGCAGTTCTTC	CASSLPGLALYNEQFF
15	-	TRBJ2-7	TRBV27	TRBD2	TGTGCCAGCAGTTTTTCCCTAGCGGGATCCTACGAGCAGTACTTC	CASSFSLAGSYEQYF
15	-	TRBJ2-1	TRBV6-5	TRBD2	TGTGCCAGCAGTTACGAGGTTAGCGGGAGGAGTGAGCAGTTCTTC	CASSYEVSGRSEQFF
16	-	TRBJ2-7	TRBV28	TRBD2	TGTGCCAGCAGTCCCGCGACTAGCGGGAGGAGCTACGAGCAGTACTTC	CASSPATSGRSYEQYF
14	-	TRBJ2-2	TRBV5-4	TRBD1	TGTGCCGGGGGGGACAGGGCGAACACCGGGGAGCTGTTTTTT	CAGGDRANTGELFF
15	-	TRBJ2-3	TRBV5-1	TRBD2	TGCGCCAGCAGCTTGGACGGGGGGTCCGGAGATACGCAGTATTTT	CASSLDGGSGDTQYF
15	-	TRBJ1-1	TRBV28	-	TGTGCCAGCAGCCCCAGGGGTCGTTTGAACACTGAAGCTTTCTTT	CASSPRGRLNTEAFF
17	-	TRBJ2-2	TRBV4-2	TRBD1	TGTGCCAGCAGCCAAGTTCAGGGGGCCCTTAACACCGGGGAGCTGTTTTTT	CASSQVQGALNTGELFF
17	once	TRBJ2-7	TRBV7-9	TRBD1	TGTGCCAGCAGCCCGATGACGGGACAGGGGGACTACTGGGAGCAGTACTTC	CASSPMTGQGDYWEQYF
14	once	TRBJ2-5	TRBV5-1	TRBD1	TGCGCCAGCAGCTTTGCAGGGGGCCAAGAGACCCAGTACTTC	CASSFAGGQETQYF
14	few	TRBJ2-1	TRBV5-4	TRBD1	TGTGCCAGCAGCCTTAGGACAGGGGTCAATGAGCAGTTCTTC	CASSLRTGVNEQFF
15	few	TRBJ1-4	TRBV28	-	TGTGCCAGCAGTGTCGCAGGTACAACTAATGAAAAACTGTTTTTT	CASSVAGTTNEKLFF
15	-	TRBJ2-3	TRBV29-1	-	TGCAGCGTTGAGAGGCTAGGCAAAGCCGGGGATACGCAGTATTTT	CSVERLGKAGDTQYF
11	-	TRBJ1-1	TRBV29-1	-	TGCAGCGTTGGAGAGCCCTCCGGAGCTTTCTTT	CSVGEPSGAFF
15	-	TRBJ2-2	TRBV30	-	TGTGCCGGCAGCCCCCTATGGGGCTGGGGCGGGGAGCTGTTTTTT	CAGSPLWGWGGELFF
11	-	TRBJ1-1	TRBV28	TRBD1	TGTGCCAGCAGTTTTACAGGGGGAGCTTTCTTT	CASSFTGGAFF
15	-	TRBJ2-7	TRBV6-5	-	TGTGCCAGCAGGCCTACATCCGGACAAGCCTACGAGCAGTACTTC	CASRPTSGQAYEQYF
14	-	TRBJ1-2	TRBV5-1	-	TGCGCCAGCAGCCCCGACGGGACAAACTATGGCTACACCTTC	CASSPDGTNYGYTF
12	-	TRBJ2-2	TRBV2	-	TGTGCCAGCAGGGTGGACAGCGGGGAGCTGTTTTTT	CASRVDSGELFF
15	-	TRBJ2-2	TRBV4-1	-	TGCGCCAGCAGCCAAAGGACGGGGTTCACCGGGGAGCTGTTTTTT	CASSQRTGFTGELFF
15	-	TRBJ1-2	TRBV7-9	TRBD1	TGTGCCAGCAGCCCTCAGGGGGAAGCTAACTATGGCTACACCTTC	CASSPQGEANYGYTF
13	-	TRBJ1-1	TRBV5-1	-	TGCGCCAGCGGGGCGGAGCCGAACACTGAAGCTTTCTTT	CASGAEPNTEAFF
16	-	TRBJ2-1	TRBV30	TRBD1	TGTGCCTGGAGTGTACAGGGGGGCCCTATCGGGAATGAGCAGTTCTTC	CAWSVQGGPIGNEQFF
12	-	TRBJ2-3	TRBV7-2	-	TGTGCCAGCAGCTTGAGTCGGGATACGCAGTATTTT	CASSLSRDTQYF